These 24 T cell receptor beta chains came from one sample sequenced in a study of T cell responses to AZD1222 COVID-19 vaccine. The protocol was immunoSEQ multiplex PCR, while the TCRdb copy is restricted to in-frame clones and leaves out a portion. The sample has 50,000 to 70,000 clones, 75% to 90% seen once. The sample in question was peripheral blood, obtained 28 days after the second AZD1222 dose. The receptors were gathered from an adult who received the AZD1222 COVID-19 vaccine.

In nucleotides, the CDR3 is TGTGCCACCCGACTAGCGGGGGCCTTCACAGATACGCAGTATTTT. Protein: CATRLAGAFTDTQYF. The chain uses TRBV6-5 and TRBJ2-3, with TRBD2 matching over 12 bases. The germline V gene encodes CDR1 MNHEY and CDR2 SVGAGI. This CDR3 is built from 15 residues. Losses at the gene ends were 10 bases for V and 2 bases for J; bases not matched to a gene: 7.

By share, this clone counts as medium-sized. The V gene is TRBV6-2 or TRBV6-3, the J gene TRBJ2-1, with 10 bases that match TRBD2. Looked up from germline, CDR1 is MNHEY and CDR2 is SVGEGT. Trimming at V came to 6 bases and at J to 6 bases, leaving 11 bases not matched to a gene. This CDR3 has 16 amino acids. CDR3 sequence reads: CASSQRTSGNRNEQFF. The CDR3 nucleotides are TGTGCCAGCAGCCAGAGGACTAGCGGAAATCGCAATGAGCAGTTCTTC.

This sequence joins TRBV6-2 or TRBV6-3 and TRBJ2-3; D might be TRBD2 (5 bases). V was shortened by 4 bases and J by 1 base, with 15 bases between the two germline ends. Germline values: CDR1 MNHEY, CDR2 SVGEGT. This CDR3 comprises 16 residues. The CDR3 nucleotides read TGTGCCAGCAGTTGGTCGGGGTCTCTTCGCACAGATACGCAGTATTTT. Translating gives CASSWSGSLRTDTQYF.

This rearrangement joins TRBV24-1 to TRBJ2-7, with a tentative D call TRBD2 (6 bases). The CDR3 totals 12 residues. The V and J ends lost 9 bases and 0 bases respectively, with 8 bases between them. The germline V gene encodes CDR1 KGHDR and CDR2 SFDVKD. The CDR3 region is CATRGLSYEQYF. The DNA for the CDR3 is TGTGCCACCCGGGGACTCTCCTACGAGCAGTACTTC.

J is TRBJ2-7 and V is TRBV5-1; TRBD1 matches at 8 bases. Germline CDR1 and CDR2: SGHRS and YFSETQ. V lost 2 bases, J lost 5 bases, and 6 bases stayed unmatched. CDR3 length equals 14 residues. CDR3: CASSFRDRFNEQYF. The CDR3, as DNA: TGCGCCAGCAGCTTCCGGGACAGGTTTAACGAGCAGTACTTC.

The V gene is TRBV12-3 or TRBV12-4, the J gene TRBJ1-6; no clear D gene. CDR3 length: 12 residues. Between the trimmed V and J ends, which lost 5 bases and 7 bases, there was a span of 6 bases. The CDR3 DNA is TGTGCCAGCAGTCACGCAAATTCACCCCTCCACTTT. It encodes CASSHANSPLHF.

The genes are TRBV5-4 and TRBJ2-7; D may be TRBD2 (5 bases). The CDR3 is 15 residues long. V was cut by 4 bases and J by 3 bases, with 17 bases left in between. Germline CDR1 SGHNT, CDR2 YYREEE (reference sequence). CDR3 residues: CASSLPGWSHYEQYF. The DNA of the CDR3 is TGTGCCAGCAGCCTCCCGGGGTGGAGCCACTACGAGCAGTACTTC.

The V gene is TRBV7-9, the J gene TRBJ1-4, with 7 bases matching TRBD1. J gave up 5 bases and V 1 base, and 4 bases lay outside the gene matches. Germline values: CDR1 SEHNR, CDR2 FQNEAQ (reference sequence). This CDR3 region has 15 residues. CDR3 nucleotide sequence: TGTGCCAGCAGCTTAGGGGGGACAGAGAATGAAAAACTGTTTTTT. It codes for CASSLGGTENEKLFF.

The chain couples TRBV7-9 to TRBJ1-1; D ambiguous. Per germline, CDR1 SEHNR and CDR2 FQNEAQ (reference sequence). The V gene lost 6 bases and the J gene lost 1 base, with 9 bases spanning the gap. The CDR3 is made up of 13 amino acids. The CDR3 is CASSIQENTEAFF. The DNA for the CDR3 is TGTGCCAGCAGTATACAAGAGAACACTGAAGCTTTCTTT.

CDR3 protein: CASSPSTASGATRETQYF. Written as DNA, the CDR3 is TGTGCCAGCAGCCCTAGTACGGCCAGCGGGGCGACAAGGGAGACCCAGTACTTC. V is TRBV9 and J is TRBJ2-5; 7 positions match TRBD2. V shed 4 bases and J 5 bases; nucleotides not matched to a gene: 20. The CDR3 runs 18 residues. CDR1 is SGDLS and CDR2 is YYNGEE in the germline V gene.

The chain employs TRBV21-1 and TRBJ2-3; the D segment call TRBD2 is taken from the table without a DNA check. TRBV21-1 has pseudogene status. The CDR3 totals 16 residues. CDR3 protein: CASSKDGREGSDTQYF. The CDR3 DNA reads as TGTGCCAGCAGCAAAGATGGGCGGGAGGGTTCAGATACGCAGTATTTT.

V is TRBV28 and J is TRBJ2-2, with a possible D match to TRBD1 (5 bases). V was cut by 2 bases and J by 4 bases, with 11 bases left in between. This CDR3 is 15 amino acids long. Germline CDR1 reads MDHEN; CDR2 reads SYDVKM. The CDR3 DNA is TGTGCCAGCAGTTTACAGACAGTTGGCACCGGGGAGCTGTTTTTT. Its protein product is CASSLQTVGTGELFF.

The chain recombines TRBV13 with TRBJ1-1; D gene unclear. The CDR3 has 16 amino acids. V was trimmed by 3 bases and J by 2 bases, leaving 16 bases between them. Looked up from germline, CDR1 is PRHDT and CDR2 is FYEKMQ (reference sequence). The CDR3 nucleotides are TGTGCCAGCAGCTTTAATAAGGGTAGCTCTAACACTGAAGCTTTCTTT. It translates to CASSFNKGSSNTEAFF.

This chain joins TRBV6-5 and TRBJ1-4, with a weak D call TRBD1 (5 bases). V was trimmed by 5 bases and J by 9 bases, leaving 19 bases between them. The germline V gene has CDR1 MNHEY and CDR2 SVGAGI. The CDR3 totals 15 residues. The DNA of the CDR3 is TGTGCCAGCAGTCCCTGGGGGGGGATAGAGAAAAAACTGTTTTTT. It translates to CASSPWGGIEKKLFF.

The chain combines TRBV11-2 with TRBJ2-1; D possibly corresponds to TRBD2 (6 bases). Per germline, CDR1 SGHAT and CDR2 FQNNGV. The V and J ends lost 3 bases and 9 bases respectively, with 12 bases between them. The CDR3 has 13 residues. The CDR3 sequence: CASSLEGHGEQFF. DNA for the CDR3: TGTGCCAGCAGCTTGGAGGGCCACGGTGAGCAGTTCTTC.

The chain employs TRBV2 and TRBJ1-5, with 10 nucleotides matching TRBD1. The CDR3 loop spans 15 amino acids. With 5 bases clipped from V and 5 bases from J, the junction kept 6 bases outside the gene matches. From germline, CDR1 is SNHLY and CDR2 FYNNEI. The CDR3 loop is CASSRRDRGDQPQHF. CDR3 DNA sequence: TGTGCCAGCAGTCGCCGGGACAGGGGTGATCAGCCCCAGCATTTT.

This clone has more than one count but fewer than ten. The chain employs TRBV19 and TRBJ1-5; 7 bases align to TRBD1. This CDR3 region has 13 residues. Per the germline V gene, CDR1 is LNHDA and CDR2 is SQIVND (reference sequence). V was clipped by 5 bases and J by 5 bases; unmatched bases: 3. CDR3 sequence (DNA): TGTGCCAGTAGTTCGACAGGGTATCAGCCCCAGCATTTT. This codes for CASSSTGYQPQHF.

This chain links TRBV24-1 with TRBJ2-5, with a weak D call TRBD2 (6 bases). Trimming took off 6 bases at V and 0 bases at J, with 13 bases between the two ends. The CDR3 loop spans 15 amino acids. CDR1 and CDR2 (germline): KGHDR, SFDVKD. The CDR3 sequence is CATSRGASYQETQYF. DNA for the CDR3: TGTGCCACCAGTCGCGGGGCCTCGTACCAAGAGACCCAGTACTTC.

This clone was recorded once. The CDR3: CASSFLNQPQHF. CDR3 sequence (DNA): TGTGCCAGCAGTTTCCTAAATCAGCCCCAGCATTTT. The genes are TRBV27 and TRBJ1-5; D remains unclear. V gave up 3 bases and J gave up 4 bases, with 4 bases separating them. This CDR3 is built from 12 residues. CDR1 is MNHEY, CDR2 SMNVEV, per germline (reference sequence).

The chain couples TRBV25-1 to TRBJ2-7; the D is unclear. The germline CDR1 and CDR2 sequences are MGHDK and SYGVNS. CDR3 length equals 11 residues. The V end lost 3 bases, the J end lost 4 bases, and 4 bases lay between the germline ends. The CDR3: CASSDLYEQYF. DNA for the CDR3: TGTGCCAGCAGTGACCTTTACGAGCAGTACTTC.

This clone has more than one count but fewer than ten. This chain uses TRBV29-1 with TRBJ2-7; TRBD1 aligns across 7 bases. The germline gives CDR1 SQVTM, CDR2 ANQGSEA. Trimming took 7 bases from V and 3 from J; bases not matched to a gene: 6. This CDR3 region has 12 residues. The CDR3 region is CSATGEGYEQYF. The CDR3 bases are TGCAGCGCAACAGGGGAAGGCTACGAGCAGTACTTC.

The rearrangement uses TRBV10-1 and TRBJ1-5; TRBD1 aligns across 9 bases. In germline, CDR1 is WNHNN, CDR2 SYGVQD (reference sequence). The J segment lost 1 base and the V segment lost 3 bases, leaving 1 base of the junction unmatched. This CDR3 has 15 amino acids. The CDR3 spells CASSEGTGSNQPQHF. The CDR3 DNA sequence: TGCGCCAGCAGTGAAGGGACAGGGAGCAATCAGCCCCAGCATTTT.

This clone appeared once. DNA for the CDR3: TGTGCCAGCAGTTTAAGGGACAGGGGGAGCTACGAGCAGTACTTC. Its translation is CASSLRDRGSYEQYF. The V and J genes are TRBV9 and TRBJ2-7; 11 bases are a match to TRBD1. The CDR3 runs to 15 residues. Germline V gene data show CDR1 as SGDLS and CDR2 as YYNGEE. V lost 5 bases, J lost 3 bases, and 7 bases stayed unmatched.

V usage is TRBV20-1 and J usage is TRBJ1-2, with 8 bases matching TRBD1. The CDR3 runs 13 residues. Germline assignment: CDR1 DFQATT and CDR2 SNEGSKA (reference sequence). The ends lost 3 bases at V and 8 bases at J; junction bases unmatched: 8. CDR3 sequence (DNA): TGCAGTGCTAGTCGGGGCAGGGGGCAAGGCTACACCTTC. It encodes CSASRGRGQGYTF.